This TCR beta chain was captured by sequencing in a study of cytomegalovirus exposure and HLA in healthy donors. The J segment lost 4 bases and the V segment lost 4 bases, leaving 3 bases of the junction unmatched. Germline assignment: CDR1 MRHNA and CDR2 SNTAGT. CDR3 length equals 14 residues. Data came from immunoSEQ multiplex PCR; TCRdb stores just in-frame clones and leaves some out. The sample shows about 49,000 clones, nearly 95% of them seen only once. The sequenced sample was PBMCs. The clonotype originates from a woman aged 18-29 years in good health and CMV-seropositive. This chain joins TRBV6-4 and TRBJ2-3; 9 bases are a match to TRBD2. CDR3 sequence: CASSVTSGADTQYF. In DNA form, the CDR3 reads TGTGCCAGCAGTGTGACTAGCGGCGCAGATACGCAGTATTTT.